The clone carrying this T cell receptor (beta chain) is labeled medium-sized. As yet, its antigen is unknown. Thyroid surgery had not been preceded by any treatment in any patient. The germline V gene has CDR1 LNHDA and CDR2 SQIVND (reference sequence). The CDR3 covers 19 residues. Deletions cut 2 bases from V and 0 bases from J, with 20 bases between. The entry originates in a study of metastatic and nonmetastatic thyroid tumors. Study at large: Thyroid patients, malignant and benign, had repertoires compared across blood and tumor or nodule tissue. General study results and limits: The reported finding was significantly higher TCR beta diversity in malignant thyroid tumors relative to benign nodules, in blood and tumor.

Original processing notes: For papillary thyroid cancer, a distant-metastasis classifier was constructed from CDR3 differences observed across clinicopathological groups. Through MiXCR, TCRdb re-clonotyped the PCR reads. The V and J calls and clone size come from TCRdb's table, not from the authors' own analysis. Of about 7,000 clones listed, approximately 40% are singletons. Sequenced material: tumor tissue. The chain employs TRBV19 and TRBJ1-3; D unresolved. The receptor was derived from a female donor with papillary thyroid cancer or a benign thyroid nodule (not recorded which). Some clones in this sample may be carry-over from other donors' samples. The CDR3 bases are TGTGCCAGTAGTATACTACATCGGCCTAATCATCACTCTGGAAACACCATATATTTT. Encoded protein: CASSILHRPNHHSGNTIYF.